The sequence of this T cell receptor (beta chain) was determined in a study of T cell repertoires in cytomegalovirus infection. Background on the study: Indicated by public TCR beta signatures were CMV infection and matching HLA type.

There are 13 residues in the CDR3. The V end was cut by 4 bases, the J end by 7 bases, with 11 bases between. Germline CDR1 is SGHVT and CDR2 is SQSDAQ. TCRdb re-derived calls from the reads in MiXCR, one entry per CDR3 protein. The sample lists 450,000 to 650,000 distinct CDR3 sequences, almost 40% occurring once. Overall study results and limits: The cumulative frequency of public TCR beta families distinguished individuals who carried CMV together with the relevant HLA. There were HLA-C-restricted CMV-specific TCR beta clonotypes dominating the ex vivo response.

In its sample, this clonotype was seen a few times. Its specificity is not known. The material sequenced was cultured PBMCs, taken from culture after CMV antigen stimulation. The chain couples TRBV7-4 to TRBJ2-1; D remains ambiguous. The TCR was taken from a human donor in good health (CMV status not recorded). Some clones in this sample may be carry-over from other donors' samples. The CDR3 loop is CASSWVSANEQFF. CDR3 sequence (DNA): TGTGCCAGCAGCTGGGTCTCCGCTAATGAGCAGTTCTTC.